This T cell receptor (beta chain) appears in the sequencing data of a study of blood T cell repertoires in COVID-19. On the study more broadly: Sources were T cells, B-cell-depleted T cells, or PBMCs; the material itself was cDNA or gDNA.

A word on this clone: Other DNA variants within this sample encode the same CDR3.

Repertoires were generated with immunoSEQ multiplex PCR, while TCRdb's copy carries only in-frame clones and drops some. The table records about 470,000 clones, about 85% of them present only once. Each participant's cohort was designated according to participant-reported clinical history. Before being deemed recovered, Cohort 3 donors had two negative PCRs, clearance, or symptom resolution. The CDR3 totals 14 residues. Trimming removed 2 bases from V and 1 base from J; junction bases left unmatched: 0. CDR1 SGHTA and CDR2 FQGTGA come from the germline V gene. Source material: PBMCs or T cells enriched from blood (not recorded which). This TCR derives from a woman aged 18-29 years who had recovered from COVID-19. The chain carries TRBV7-3 and TRBJ2-3; TRBD2 aligns across 7 bases. CDR3 in DNA: TGTGCCAGCAGCTTAGCGGGGGGCACAGATACGCAGTATTTT. It specifies CASSLAGGTDTQYF.